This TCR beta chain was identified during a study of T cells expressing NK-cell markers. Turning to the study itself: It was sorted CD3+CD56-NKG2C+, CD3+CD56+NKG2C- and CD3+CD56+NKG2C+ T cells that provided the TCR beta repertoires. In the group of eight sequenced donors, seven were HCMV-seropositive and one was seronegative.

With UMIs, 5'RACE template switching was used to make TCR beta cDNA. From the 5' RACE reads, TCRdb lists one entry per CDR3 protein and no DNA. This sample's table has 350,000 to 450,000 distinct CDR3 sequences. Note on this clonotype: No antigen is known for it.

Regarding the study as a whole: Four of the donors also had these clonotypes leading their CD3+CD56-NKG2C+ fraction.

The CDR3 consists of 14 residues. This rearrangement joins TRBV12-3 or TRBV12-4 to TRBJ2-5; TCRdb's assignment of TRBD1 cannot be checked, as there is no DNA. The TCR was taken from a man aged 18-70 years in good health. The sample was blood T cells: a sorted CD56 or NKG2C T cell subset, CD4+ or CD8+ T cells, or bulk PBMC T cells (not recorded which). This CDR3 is CASSRGPSKETQYF.